This T cell receptor (beta chain) derives from a study of metastatic and nonmetastatic thyroid tumors. All patients reached thyroid surgery having received no treatment beforehand. Germline-derived CDR1 and CDR2 are GTSNPN and SVGIG (reference sequence). The CDR3 runs to 16 residues. Trimming shortened V by 0 bases and J by 5 bases, and 19 bases separated the two germline ends. Original data processing: For papillary thyroid cancer, a distant-metastasis classifier was constructed from CDR3 differences observed across clinicopathological groups. TCRdb ran MiXCR on the PCR reads. None of the V and J calls come from the authors' own analysis; TCRdb made them. The data show 35,000 to 45,000 clones, 3% to 3.5% seen once. There are many counts of this clone. Its antigen remains unidentified. Study-wide findings and caveats: According to reports, the diversity of TCR beta was significantly higher in malignant thyroid tumors than in benign nodules, and this held in both blood and tumor samples.

The specimen was blood. The TCR was taken from a female donor with papillary thyroid cancer or a benign thyroid nodule (not recorded which). Some clones in this sample may be carry-over from other donors' samples. V and J are TRBV30 and TRBJ2-5; maybe TRBD2 (5 bases). The DNA for the CDR3 is TGTGCCTGGAGTGTACCTCTTGAGGGAGTTATGGAGACCCAGTACTTC. Residues: CAWSVPLEGVMETQYF.